Listed below are T cell receptor beta chains from one sample, sequenced in a study of Ad26.COV2.S vaccination and SARS-CoV-2 variants. Method: immunoSEQ multiplex PCR; TCRdb's copy keeps in-frame clones and lacks some. Of 380,000 or so clones in the sample, about nine tenths are singletons; the top ten hold 6.4%. The material sequenced was peripheral blood, taken in a trial of Ad26.COV2.S vaccine versus placebo. The receptors originated from a person aged 18 to 59 who received the Ad26.COV2.S COVID-19 vaccine or a placebo. The conserved cysteine and the conserved F or W are not part of the CDR3 here. The D gene is left open where the match is weak.

>TRBJ1-1|TRBV4-2|.
ASSQVRVLGTEAF
>TRBJ2-1|TRBV20-1|.
SAALLGEQF
>TRBJ1-3|TRBV28|.
ASSFQGGSGNTIY
>TRBJ2-3|TRBV10-3|.
AISESDLGTDTQY
>TRBJ2-1|TRBV15|.
ATSRDYRGFSYNEQF
>TRBJ2-7|TRBV30|TRBD1
ALRDSYEQY
>TRBJ1-1|TRBV7-8|.
ASSFKMGVPEAF
>TRBJ1-1|TRBV11-2|.
ASSLETGYLNTEAF
>TRBJ2-7|TRBV7-9|TRBD2
ASSYTSGAAEQY
>TRBJ1-5|TRBV18|.
ASSPPGQPQH
>TRBJ1-1|TRBV5-1|.
ASSLENMGTEAF
>TRBJ2-3|TRBV19|TRBD1
ASSTQGGTDTQY
>TRBJ2-5|TRBV5-6|.
ASSSAHRETQY
>TRBJ1-2|TRBV7-2|TRBD1
ASSLQGAEGYT
>TRBJ1-2|TRBV13|TRBD1
ASSLGETGRGYT
>TRBJ2-1|TRBV7-7|.
ASSPRRGDYNEQF
>TRBJ2-1|TRBV3-1/TRBV3-2|TRBD1
ASSSGTGVNEQF
>TRBJ1-2|TRBV3-1/TRBV3-2|.
ASSPTQGVNYGYT
>TRBJ1-1|TRBV27|.
ASSSGTTNTEAF
>TRBJ2-5|TRBV2|.
AGRVEETQY
>TRBJ2-1|TRBV4-2|.
ASSQDEGGYNEQF
>TRBJ2-3|TRBV28|.
ASSPLVGTQY
>TRBJ2-1|TRBV5-8|TRBD2
ASSKRTSPVREF
>TRBJ2-1|TRBV25-1|.
ASRRNEQF
>TRBJ2-5|TRBV28|TRBD1
ASSSTGALSQETQY
>TRBJ2-7|TRBV7-3|TRBD1
ASSQAQRTGTTYEQY
>TRBJ2-3|TRBV28|.
ASTLDSITDTQY
>TRBJ1-1|TRBV7-9|.
ASSLAPSNTEAF
>TRBJ2-7|TRBV6-5|.
ASRPQTGIYEQY
>TRBJ2-1|TRBV21-1|.
ASSLVRSYNEQF
>TRBJ2-1|TRBV24-1|TRBD1
ATSDLTGYNEQF
>TRBJ1-2|TRBV28|.
ASSSFYGYT